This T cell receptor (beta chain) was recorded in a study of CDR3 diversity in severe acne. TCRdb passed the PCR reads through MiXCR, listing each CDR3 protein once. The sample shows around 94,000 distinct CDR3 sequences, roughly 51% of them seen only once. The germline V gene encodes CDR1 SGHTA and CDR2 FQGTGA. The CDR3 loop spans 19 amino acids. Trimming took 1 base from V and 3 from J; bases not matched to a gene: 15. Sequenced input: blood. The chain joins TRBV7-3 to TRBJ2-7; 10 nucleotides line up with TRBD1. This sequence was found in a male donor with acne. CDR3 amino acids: CASSLIAGLRDRGSYEQYF. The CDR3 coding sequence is TGTGCCAGCAGCTTAATAGCCGGACTCCGGGACAGGGGCAGCTACGAGCAGTACTTC.